The 28 T cell receptor beta chains given below trace back to one sample, sequenced in a study of PD-1 blockade in classical Hodgkin lymphoma. Repertoires were generated with immunoSEQ multiplex PCR, while TCRdb's copy carries only in-frame clones and drops some. The table records about 32,000 clones, about 81% of them present only once. Time point here: cycle 4 day 1 (C4D1), after more than five weeks of nivolumab. Every one of the patients relapsed after autologous stem cell transplantation (brentuximab vedotin exposure was variable). The sample in question was peripheral blood mononuclear cells (PBMCs), obtained before the fourth cycle of nivolumab. These receptors all come from a human donor with classical Hodgkin lymphoma.

The V gene is TRBV19, the J gene TRBJ2-2; 9 nucleotides match TRBD2. V lost 2 bases to trimming and J lost 3 bases; unmatched junction nucleotides: 7. The CDR3 spans 17 residues. Germline values: CDR1 LNHDA, CDR2 SQIVND (reference sequence). The CDR3 loop reads CASSIPSGVWDTGELFF. CDR3 nucleotide sequence: TGTGCCAGTAGTATACCTAGCGGGGTATGGGACACCGGGGAGCTGTTTTTT.

This clone was picked up a small number of times. The chain recombines TRBV2 with TRBJ1-1; D is ambiguous. Germline loops: CDR1 SNHLY, CDR2 FYNNEI. V was clipped by 2 bases and J by 2 bases, with 12 bases between them. The CDR3 extends over 15 amino acids. The CDR3 reads CASSERQGRNTEAFF. CDR3 bases: TGTGCCAGCAGTGAACGGCAAGGAAGAAACACTGAAGCTTTCTTT. The full variable domain, rest sourced from reference TRBV2 and TRBJ1-1, is EPEVTQTPSHQVTQMGQEVILRCVPISNHLYFYWYRQILGQKVEFLVSFYNNEISEKSEIFDDQFSVERPDGSNFTLKIRSTKLEDSAMYFCASSERQGRNTEAFFGQGTRLTVV.

The chain is built from TRBV6-5 and TRBJ2-7, with D possibly being TRBD1 (6 bases). The CDR3 runs to 15 residues. Germline lookup yields CDR1 MNHEY and CDR2 SVGAGI. V was clipped by 6 bases and J by 2 bases, with 17 bases between them. CDR3 DNA sequence: TGTGCCAGCAGGCCCCAGGGGTCAGGAACCTACGAGCAGTACGTC. It codes for CASRPQGSGTYEQYV.

The V gene is TRBV18, the J gene TRBJ2-5; 8 bases match TRBD1. CDR3 length: 14 residues. The V gene's germline CDR1 is KGHSH and CDR2 LQKENI. V lost 6 bases to trimming and J lost 5 bases; unmatched junction nucleotides: 8. The CDR3 DNA is TGTGCCAGCTCCCTAGGACAGGGACGGGAGACCCAGTACTTC. This sequence encodes CASSLGQGRETQYF.

CDR3 bases: TGTGCCAGTAGTCCGACCGGGACAAGATACAATGAGCAGTTCTTC. Residues: CASSPTGTRYNEQFF. The chain has TRBV19 and TRBJ2-1; possibly TRBD1 for D (6 bases). This CDR3 contains 15 residues. Trimming took 5 bases from V and 4 from J, leaving 15 bases between them. Germline CDR1 and CDR2: LNHDA and SQIVND (reference sequence).

The chain carries TRBV7-7 and TRBJ2-2; D call uncertain. Trimming took 2 bases from V and 0 from J, leaving 7 bases between them. This CDR3 is 15 amino acids long. Germline CDR1 is SSHAT and CDR2 is FNYEAQ (reference sequence). CDR3 DNA sequence: TGTGCCAGCAGCTTATTCCAGGCGAACACCGGGGAGCTGTTTTTT. Translating it yields CASSLFQANTGELFF. The variable domain in full, completed from reference TRBV7-7 and TRBJ2-2, reads GAGVSQSPRYKVTKRGQDVTLRCDPISSHATLYWYQQALGQGPEFLTYFNYEAQPDKSGLPSDRFSAERPEGSISTLTIQRTEQRDSAMYRCASSLFQANTGELFFGEGSRLTVL.

This rearrangement joins TRBV12-5 to TRBJ2-3; 9 nucleotides align to TRBD2. V was clipped by 3 bases and J by 5 bases; unmatched bases: 12. The CDR3 spans 17 residues. Germline V gene sequence: CDR1 LGHNT, CDR2 FRNRAP. The DNA for the CDR3 is TGTGCTAGTGGTTTACGCGGGGGGGCTGTAACAGGAGATACGCAGTATTTT. This codes for CASGLRGGAVTGDTQYF.

In its sample, this clone was seen once. This chain joins TRBV7-9 and TRBJ2-1, with D uncertain. V was trimmed by 3 bases and J by 3 bases, leaving 3 bases between them. The CDR3 runs to 12 residues. From germline, CDR1 is SEHNR and CDR2 FQNEAQ (reference sequence). The CDR3 nucleotides are TGTGCCAGCAGCTTTAACTACAATGAGCAGTTCTTC. It yields the protein CASSFNYNEQFF.

This sequence joins TRBV18 and TRBJ2-1; the D is unclear. V was pared by 5 bases and J by 8 bases, with 10 bases between. Per the germline V gene, CDR1 is KGHSH and CDR2 is LQKENI. The CDR3 is 12 amino acids. The CDR3 spells CASSAKIHEQFF. The CDR3 region has the DNA TGTGCCAGCTCAGCCAAAATCCATGAGCAGTTCTTC.

The chain employs TRBV6-1 and TRBJ1-5, with a tentative D call TRBD1 (5 bases). The CDR3 has 14 residues. V gave up 4 bases and J gave up 7 bases, with 14 bases separating them. Germline values: CDR1 MNHNS, CDR2 SASEGT. The CDR3 sequence: CASSARGASQPQHF. CDR3 DNA: TGTGCCAGCAGTGCGCGGGGCGCCTCCCAGCCCCAGCATTTT.

The chain joins TRBV9 to TRBJ1-3; D call uncertain. The CDR3 consists of 15 residues. The V end lost 3 bases, the J end lost 1 base, and 11 bases lay between the germline ends. Germline-derived CDR1 and CDR2 are SGDLS and YYNGEE. DNA for the CDR3: TGTGCCAGCAGCGATTCCGTAAAGTCTGGAAACACCATATATTTT. Protein: CASSDSVKSGNTIYF.

The chain is built from TRBV5-6 and TRBJ2-7; no firm D call. Germline V CDR1 and CDR2: SGHDT, YYEEEE. This CDR3 contains 14 residues. Trimming pared 0 bases from V and 0 bases from J, leaving 7 bases between. CDR3 coding DNA: TGTGCCAGCAGCTTGGGCAGATACTCCTACGAGCAGTACTTC. It is translated as CASSLGRYSYEQYF.

The chain recombines TRBV7-2 with TRBJ2-6; tentative D call: TRBD2 (5 bases). Trimming shortened V by 1 base and J by 2 bases, and 9 bases separated the two germline ends. This CDR3 comprises 16 residues. Per germline, CDR1 SGHTA and CDR2 FQGNSA. CDR3 in DNA: TGTGCCAGCAGCTTAGGAGGGCACCCTGGGGCCAACGTCCTGACTTTC. It codes for CASSLGGHPGANVLTF.

The table lists this clone with a few counts. This chain links TRBV6-1 with TRBJ1-2; tentative D call: TRBD1 (6 bases). The CDR3 covers 14 residues. V lost 7 bases and J 5 bases, leaving 17 bases between the germline ends. CDR1 is MNHNS and CDR2 is SASEGT in the germline V gene. The CDR3 here is CASTRGQTKYGYTF. Here the CDR3 DNA reads TGTGCCAGCACTAGAGGACAGACGAAGTATGGCTACACCTTC.

This rearrangement joins TRBV28 to TRBJ1-1, with 12 positions matching TRBD1. V dropped 3 bases and J dropped 5; count of bases not matched to a gene: 4. The CDR3 extends over 15 amino acids. Germline CDR1 MDHEN, CDR2 SYDVKM. This CDR3 is CASSFRDRGRTEAFF. CDR3 sequence (DNA): TGTGCCAGCAGTTTCCGGGACAGGGGGCGAACTGAAGCTTTCTTT.

This clone was observed a single time. The gene calls are TRBV2 and TRBJ2-7; D is tentatively TRBD1 or TRBD2 (5 bases each). Germline V gene data show CDR1 as SNHLY and CDR2 as FYNNEI. The CDR3 totals 12 residues. Trimming removed 6 bases at V and 3 bases at J, with 9 bases between. In DNA form, the CDR3 reads TGTGCCAGCAGCCGGGACGGCTACGAGCAGTACTTC. As protein: CASSRDGYEQYF.

The chain is built from TRBV27 and TRBJ1-1; a possible D gene is TRBD1 (5 bases). V gave up 6 bases and J gave up 0 bases, with 11 bases separating them. The CDR3 length is 14 residues. The germline gives CDR1 MNHEY, CDR2 SMNVEV (reference sequence). The CDR3 DNA reads as TGTGCCAGCAGACCTGACAGCCTGAACACTGAAGCTTTCTTT. This gives the protein CASRPDSLNTEAFF.

In this sample, this clone turned up once. The rearrangement links TRBV19 to TRBJ2-1, with TRBD2 identical over 8 bases. Germline CDR1 and CDR2: LNHDA and SQIVND (reference sequence). This CDR3 has 15 amino acids. V lost 1 base and J lost 4; bases outside the gene matches: 3. The CDR3 nucleotides are TGTGCCAGTAGTATAGGTAGCGGGACTTACAATGAGCAGTTCTTC. The encoded protein is CASSIGSGTYNEQFF.

The CDR3 DNA follows: TGTGCCAGCAGCATCACCCAGCCAGGACAGGCTGAGCAGTTCTTC. It encodes CASSITQPGQAEQFF. The chain is built from TRBV7-8 and TRBJ2-1, with 7 bases aligning to TRBD1. The trim removed 5 bases at V and 9 bases at J, leaving 13 bases unmatched. Germline V CDR1 and CDR2: SGHVS, FQNEAQ. The CDR3 is 15 amino acids.

This chain links TRBV7-6 with TRBJ2-7; 12 bases match TRBD2. The CDR3 length is 16 residues. Trimming removed 1 base from V and 1 base from J; junction bases left unmatched: 2. Germline loops: CDR1 SGHVS, CDR2 FNYEAQ. For the CDR3, the DNA is TGTGCCAGCAGCTTAGGCCTAGCGGGAGGGTCCTACGAGCAGTACTTC. Residues: CASSLGLAGGSYEQYF.

The gene calls are TRBV29-1 and TRBJ1-4, with D maybe TRBD1 (6 bases). CDR1 and CDR2 (germline): SQVTM, ANQGSEA. Trimming removed 7 bases at V and 2 bases at J, with 11 bases between. The CDR3 is 13 residues long. CDR3: CSAQGRTNEKLFF. The CDR3 DNA reads as TGCAGCGCACAGGGACGTACTAATGAAAAACTGTTTTTT.

There are a few counts of this clone. This sequence joins TRBV5-1 and TRBJ2-7; D is unresolved. Germline V CDR1 and CDR2: SGHRS, YFSETQ. This CDR3 is 13 amino acids long. The ends were cut back, 4 bases at V and 2 bases at J, with 10 bases in the middle. The DNA for the CDR3 is TGCGCCAGCAGCCCCGTGAACACCTACGAGCAGTACTTC. It codes for CASSPVNTYEQYF.

V is TRBV7-6 and J is TRBJ2-7; either TRBD1 or TRBD2 may fit D (6 bases each). The V gene lost 2 bases and the J gene lost 4 bases, with 9 bases spanning the gap. This CDR3 is built from 13 residues. Germline values: CDR1 SGHVS, CDR2 FNYEAQ. In DNA form, the CDR3 reads TGTGCCAGCAGCTTAACAGGGACTTACGAGCAGTACTTC. Translation gives CASSLTGTYEQYF.

This clone was seen once. The V call is TRBV7-6, the J call TRBJ1-1, with TRBD1 matching 8 bases. This CDR3 comprises 15 residues. CDR1 is SGHVS, CDR2 FNYEAQ, per germline. V lost 2 bases, J lost 8 bases, and 10 bases stayed unmatched. The CDR3: CASSLRRQGALEAFF. CDR3 in DNA: TGTGCCAGCAGCTTAAGGAGGCAGGGGGCTCTAGAAGCTTTCTTT.

The chain has TRBV5-8 and TRBJ1-2, with D perhaps TRBD1 (5 bases). CDR1 is SGHTS and CDR2 is YDEGEE in the germline V gene. V was cut by 4 bases and J by 8 bases, with 15 bases left in between. This CDR3 has 13 residues. Here the CDR3 reads CASSPGPSYGYTF. The CDR3 bases are TGTGCCAGCAGCCCGGGACCATCCTACGGCTACACCTTC.

V usage is TRBV7-6 and J usage is TRBJ1-2; TRBD1 aligns across 7 bases. Losses at the gene ends were 0 bases for V and 5 bases for J; bases not matched to a gene: 12. There are 17 residues in the CDR3. Germline CDR1 is SGHVS and CDR2 is FNYEAQ. CDR3 nucleotides: TGTGCCAGCAGCTTAGCATTGAGAGGGGGCGCTAGGTATGGCTACACCTTC. It translates to CASSLALRGGARYGYTF.

This rearrangement joins TRBV2 to TRBJ1-1; 7 nucleotides match TRBD1. Germline lookup yields CDR1 SNHLY and CDR2 FYNNEI. This CDR3 spans 15 amino acids. V lost 6 bases, J lost 0 bases, and 7 bases stayed unmatched. CDR3 loop: CASSYRTGLNTEAFF. The DNA for the CDR3 is TGTGCCAGCAGCTATAGGACAGGCCTGAACACTGAAGCTTTCTTT.

The chain is built from TRBV7-2 and TRBJ2-7; possible D gene TRBD2, 7 bases. Per the germline V gene, CDR1 is SGHTA and CDR2 is FQGNSA. CDR3 size: 13 residues. Trimming removed 3 bases from V and 5 bases from J, with 11 bases in between. Here the CDR3 DNA reads TGTGCCAGCAGCTTCAAAGGGGGGGACGAGCAGTACGTC. Residues: CASSFKGGDEQYV.